The 16 T cell receptor beta chains given below trace back to one sample, sequenced in a study of cytotoxic CD8 clonotypes in ibrutinib-treated CLL. TCRdb's copy holds only in-frame clones and misses some; the assay was immunoSEQ multiplex PCR. There are about 72,000 clones in the sample; around two thirds occur only once, and approximately 5.2% lies in the top ten. This specimen was PBMCs, taken after 12 months of ibrutinib treatment. The origin of the receptors is a human donor with chronic lymphocytic leukemia.

The J gene is TRBJ1-1, the V gene TRBV18; tentative D call: TRBD1 (6 bases). V dropped 3 bases and J dropped 1 base, with 15 bases sitting between them. Germline values: CDR1 KGHSH, CDR2 LQKENI. CDR3 length: 16 residues. The CDR3 sequence: CASSPTEGGWNTEAFF. In nucleotides, the CDR3 is TGTGCCAGCTCACCGACAGAGGGGGGTTGGAACACTGAAGCTTTCTTT.

CDR3 sequence reads: CASSSGRDYGYTF. Here the CDR3 DNA reads TGTGCCAGCAGTTCGGGGAGGGACTATGGCTACACCTTC. This sequence joins TRBV6-6 and TRBJ1-2; D remains unclear. Trimming pared 4 bases from V and 3 bases from J, leaving 9 bases between. The CDR3 runs to 13 residues. Germline CDR1 and CDR2: MNHNY and SVGAGI (reference sequence).

To note about this clone: Relative to the germline gene, one junction end is altered; a read error may explain this. The J gene is TRBJ1-1, the V gene TRBV5-4, with D possibly matching TRBD1 (5 bases). This CDR3 contains 15 residues. Germline V gene sequence: CDR1 SGHNT, CDR2 YYREEE (reference sequence). The CDR3 nucleotides read TGCGCCAGCAGCCAAGAAAGTCGAGGGGCCACTGAAGCTTTCTTT. Translating it yields CASSQESRGATEAFF.

The gene calls are TRBV4-2 and TRBJ2-3; D is unresolved. V was pared by 3 bases and J by 0 bases, with 4 bases between. There are 13 residues in the CDR3. The V gene's germline CDR1 is LGHNA and CDR2 YNFKEQ. CDR3 region: CASSHSSTDTQYF. The CDR3, as DNA: TGTGCCAGCAGCCACTCTAGCACAGATACGCAGTATTTT.

In its sample, this clone was seen a few times. CDR3 loop: CASRTSEVNEQYF. CDR3 DNA: TGCGCCAGCCGGACTAGCGAAGTTAACGAGCAGTACTTC. The chain combines TRBV5-1 with TRBJ2-7; 9 bases are a match to TRBD2. Per the germline V gene, CDR1 is SGHRS and CDR2 is YFSETQ. The CDR3 length is 13 residues. V was pared by 7 bases and J by 5 bases, with 7 bases of the junction left unmatched.

V usage is TRBV18 and J usage is TRBJ1-1; no definite D call. The V gene lost 1 base and the J gene lost 1 base, with 7 bases spanning the gap. The CDR3 runs 14 residues. Germline V gives CDR1 KGHSH, CDR2 LQKENI. The CDR3: CASSPQGENTEAFF. The CDR3 bases are TGTGCCAGCTCACCACAGGGCGAGAACACTGAAGCTTTCTTT. Supplemented by reference TRBV18 and TRBJ1-1, the full variable domain reads NAGVMQNPRHLVRRRGQEARLRCSPMKGHSHVYWYRQLPEEGLKFMVYLQKENIIDESGMPKERFSAEFPKEGPSILRIQQVVRGDSAAYFCASSPQGENTEAFFGQGTRLTVV.

This clone was recorded once. V is TRBV5-1 and J is TRBJ1-1; 8 nucleotides agree with TRBD1. The CDR3 is 14 residues long. Germline assignment: CDR1 SGHRS and CDR2 YFSETQ. V shed 2 bases, J shed 8 bases, and the junction held 8 bases outside the gene matches. CDR3 coding DNA: TGCGCCAGCAGCTTACAGGGGGAGAATTGGGAAGCTTTCTTT. It translates to CASSLQGENWEAFF.

This chain links TRBV7-2 with TRBJ2-5, with 10 bases matching TRBD2. Germline V gives CDR1 SGHTA, CDR2 FQGNSA. There are 16 residues in the CDR3. The V and J ends lost 0 bases and 5 bases, in that order; junction bases with no gene match: 6. CDR3 residues: CASSLAPSGGGETQYF. In nucleotides, the CDR3 is TGTGCCAGCAGCTTAGCCCCTAGCGGGGGTGGGGAGACCCAGTACTTC.

The rearrangement uses TRBV30 and TRBJ2-5; D not certain. This CDR3 is 10 amino acids long. Germline V gene data show CDR1 as GTSNPN and CDR2 as SVGIG (reference sequence). V was cut by 4 bases and J by 5 bases, with 5 bases left in between. The CDR3 bases are TGTGCCTGGATGGGGGAGACCCAGTACTTC. This sequence encodes CAWMGETQYF. Full variable domain (outside the CDR3, taken from reference TRBV30 and TRBJ2-5): SQTIHQWPATLVQPVGSPLSLECTVEGTSNPNLYWYRQAAGRGLQLLFYSVGIGQISSEVPQNLSASRPQDRQFILSSKKLLLSDSGFYLCAWMGETQYFGPGTRLLVL.

The gene calls are TRBV5-1 and TRBJ1-6; D possibly corresponds to TRBD1 (6 bases). This CDR3 contains 15 residues. Germline values: CDR1 SGHRS, CDR2 YFSETQ. V was clipped by 4 bases and J by 10 bases, with 18 bases between them. The CDR3 is CASSITGISGSPLHF. Written as DNA, the CDR3 is TGCGCCAGCAGCATAACAGGGATTTCTGGGTCACCCCTCCACTTT.

This clone was seen only a few times. The CDR3 is CASSEQGAVYRGLNVLTF. The CDR3, as DNA: TGTGCCAGCAGTGAACAAGGGGCAGTCTATAGGGGCCTTAACGTCCTGACTTTC. The chain employs TRBV6-1 and TRBJ2-6, with a tentative D call TRBD1 (5 bases). V dropped 2 bases and J dropped 10 bases, with 24 bases sitting between them. The germline V gene encodes CDR1 MNHNS and CDR2 SASEGT. This CDR3 has 18 residues.

The V call is TRBV4-3, the J call TRBJ2-7, with a weak D call TRBD2 (5 bases). Germline lookup yields CDR1 LGHNA and CDR2 YSLEER. V was trimmed by 1 base and J by 6 bases, leaving 13 bases between them. There are 14 residues in the CDR3. CDR3 in amino acids: CASSQARGWAEQYF. For the CDR3, the DNA is TGCGCCAGCAGCCAAGCTCGGGGTTGGGCCGAGCAGTACTTC.

V usage is TRBV4-2 and J usage is TRBJ1-4; 9 nucleotides agree with TRBD1. The V segment lost 2 bases and the J segment 7 bases; nucleotides outside the gene matches: 11. The CDR3 loop spans 17 amino acids. The germline gives CDR1 LGHNA, CDR2 YNFKEQ. The CDR3 nucleotides read TGTGCCAGCAGCCAACGAAATCCGGGACAGGGTTCTGAAAAACTGTTTTTT. Its translation is CASSQRNPGQGSEKLFF.

This sequence joins TRBV10-3 and TRBJ1-2, with D hard to call. The V gene's germline CDR1 is ENHRY and CDR2 SYGVKD. Deletions cut 3 bases from V and 3 bases from J, with 8 bases between. There are 13 residues in the CDR3. This CDR3 is CAISDGLDYGYTF. CDR3 sequence (DNA): TGTGCCATCAGTGACGGGTTAGACTATGGCTACACCTTC.

The gene calls are TRBV5-1 and TRBJ1-4; 11 positions match TRBD1. In germline, CDR1 is SGHRS, CDR2 YFSETQ. There are 15 residues in the CDR3. J was trimmed by 7 bases and V by 0 bases; bases with no gene match: 2. The CDR3 region is CASSLVGQGGEKLFF. The CDR3 DNA follows: TGCGCCAGCAGCTTGGTGGGACAGGGGGGTGAAAAACTGTTTTTT.

The rearrangement links TRBV4-1 to TRBJ1-2; D is perhaps TRBD1 (6 bases). Trimming left V 0 bases short and J 4 bases short, with 9 bases between. Per germline, CDR1 MGHRA and CDR2 YSYEKL. The CDR3 covers 14 residues. The CDR3 region has the DNA TGCGCCAGCAGCCAAGAGGACAGACTCTATGGCTACACCTTC. This translates into CASSQEDRLYGYTF.